The T cell receptor (beta chain) described here comes from a study of T cells in Graves' hyperthyroidism and ophthalmopathy. Patients having uncontrolled infection, another autoimmune disease, pregnancy or lactation were not included. To note about this clonotype: Its target is unknown.

TCR beta CDR3 region amplification was performed from RNA transcripts. The HTBI set primed first-round TCR CDR3 RT-PCR. TCRdb recomputed calls from the multiplex PCR reads with MiXCR, one row per CDR3 protein. This repertoire shows 480,000 or so distinct CDR3 sequences, around 43% found once; its top ten account for about two fifths. The study's findings and limits: The model anticipated ophthalmopathy a median about 7 months pre-onset. Within blood appeared most thyroid clonotypes that had expanded above 0.001.

V shed 5 bases and J 10 bases; nucleotides not matched to a gene: 6. The length of the CDR3 is 14 residues. From germline, CDR1 is SEHNR and CDR2 FQNEAQ (reference sequence). The chain uses TRBV7-9 and TRBJ1-6, with 9 bases fitting TRBD1. Sequencing was performed on peripheral blood or thyroid tissue (not recorded which). The TCR sequence derives from an adult woman with Graves' disease, either hyperthyroidism or ophthalmopathy (not recorded which). CDR3 in amino acids: CASSGDRGDSPLHF. The CDR3 bases are TGTGCCAGCAGCGGCGACAGGGGGGACTCACCCCTCCACTTT. The entire variable domain, with the rest obtained from reference TRBV7-9 and TRBJ1-6, is as follows: DTGVSQNPRHKITKRGQNVTFRCDPISEHNRLYWYRQTLGQGPEFLTYFQNEAQLEKSRLLSDRFSAERPKGSFSTLEIQRTEQGDSAMYLCASSGDRGDSPLHFGNGTRLTVT.